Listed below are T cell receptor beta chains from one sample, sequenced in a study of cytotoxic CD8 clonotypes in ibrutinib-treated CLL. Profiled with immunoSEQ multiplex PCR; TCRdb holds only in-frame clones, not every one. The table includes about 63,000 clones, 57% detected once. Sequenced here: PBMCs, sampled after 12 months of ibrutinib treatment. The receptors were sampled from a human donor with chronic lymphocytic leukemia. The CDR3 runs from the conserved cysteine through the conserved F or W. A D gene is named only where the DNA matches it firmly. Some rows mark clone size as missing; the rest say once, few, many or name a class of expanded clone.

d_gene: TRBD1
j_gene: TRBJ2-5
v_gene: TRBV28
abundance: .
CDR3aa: CASGNQGAKTQYF
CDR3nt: TGTGCCAGCGGTAATCAGGGGGCCAAGACCCAGTACTTC

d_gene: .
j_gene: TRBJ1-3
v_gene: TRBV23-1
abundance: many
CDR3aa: CASSPGNTIYF
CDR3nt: TGCGCCAGCAGTCCCGGAAACACCATATATTTT

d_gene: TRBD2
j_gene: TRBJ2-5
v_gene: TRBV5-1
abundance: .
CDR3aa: CASSFWGGETQYF
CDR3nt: TGCGCCAGCAGCTTTTGGGGGGGAGAGACCCAGTACTTC

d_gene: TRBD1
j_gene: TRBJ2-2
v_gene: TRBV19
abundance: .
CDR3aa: CASSVQTGSIGELFF
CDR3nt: TGTGCCAGTAGTGTACAGACAGGGTCAATCGGGGAGCTGTTTTTT

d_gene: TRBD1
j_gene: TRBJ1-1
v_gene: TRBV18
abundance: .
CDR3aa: CASSHGTGGYMNTEAFF
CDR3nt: TGTGCCAGCTCACACGGGACAGGGGGTTACATGAACACTGAAGCTTTCTTT

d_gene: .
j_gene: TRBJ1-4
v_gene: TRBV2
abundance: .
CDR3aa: CASRADSLNEKLFF
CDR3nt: TGTGCCAGCAGGGCGGACAGCTTAAATGAAAAACTGTTTTTT

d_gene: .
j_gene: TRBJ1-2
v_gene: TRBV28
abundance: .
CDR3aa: CATVTQHYGYTF
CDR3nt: TGTGCCACGGTAACCCAGCACTATGGCTACACCTTC

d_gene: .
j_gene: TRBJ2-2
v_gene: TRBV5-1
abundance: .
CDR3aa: CASSLIGAGNTGELFF
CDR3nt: TGCGCCAGCAGCTTGATAGGGGCAGGGAACACCGGGGAGCTGTTTTTT

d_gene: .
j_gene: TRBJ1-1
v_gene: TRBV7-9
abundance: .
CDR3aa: CASSLDFRNTEAFF
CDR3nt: TGTGCCAGCAGCTTAGATTTTAGAAACACTGAAGCTTTCTTT

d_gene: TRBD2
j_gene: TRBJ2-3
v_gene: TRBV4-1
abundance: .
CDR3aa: CASSEGLAFTDTQYF
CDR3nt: TGCGCCAGCAGCGAGGGACTAGCCTTCACAGATACGCAGTATTTT

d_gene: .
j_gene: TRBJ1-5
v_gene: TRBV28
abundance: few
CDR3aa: CASSFIPGQPQHF
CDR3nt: TGTGCCAGCAGTTTTATACCGGGGCAGCCCCAGCATTTT

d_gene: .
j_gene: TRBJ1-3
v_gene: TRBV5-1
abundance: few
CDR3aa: CASSQGRTGTSGNTIYF
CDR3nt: TGCGCCAGCAGCCAGGGGAGGACGGGAACCTCTGGAAACACCATATATTTT

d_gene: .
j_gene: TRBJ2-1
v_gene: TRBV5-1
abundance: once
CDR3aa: CASSLASLPVFNEQFF
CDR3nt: TGCGCCAGCAGCTTGGCCTCACTACCTGTCTTCAATGAGCAGTTCTTC

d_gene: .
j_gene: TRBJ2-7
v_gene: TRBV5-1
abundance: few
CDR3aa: CASSLTRGSYEQYF
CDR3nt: TGCGCCAGCAGCTTGACAAGGGGTTCCTACGAGCAGTACTTC

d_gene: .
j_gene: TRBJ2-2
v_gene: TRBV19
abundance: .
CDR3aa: CASRDGKDSLTGELFF
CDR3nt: TGTGCCAGTAGGGATGGGAAGGACAGTCTTACCGGGGAGCTGTTTTTT